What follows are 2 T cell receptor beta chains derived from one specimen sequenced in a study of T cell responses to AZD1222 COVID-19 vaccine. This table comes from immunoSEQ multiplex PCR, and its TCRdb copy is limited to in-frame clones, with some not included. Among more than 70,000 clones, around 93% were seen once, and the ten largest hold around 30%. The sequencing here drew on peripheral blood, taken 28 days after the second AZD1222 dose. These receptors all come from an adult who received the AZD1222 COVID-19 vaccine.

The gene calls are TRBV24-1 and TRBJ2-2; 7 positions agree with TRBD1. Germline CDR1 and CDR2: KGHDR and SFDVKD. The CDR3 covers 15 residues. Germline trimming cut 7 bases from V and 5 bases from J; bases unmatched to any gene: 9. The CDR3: CATSLTGTGTGELFF. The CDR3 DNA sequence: TGTGCCACCAGCTTGACAGGGACGGGGACCGGGGAGCTGTTTTTT.

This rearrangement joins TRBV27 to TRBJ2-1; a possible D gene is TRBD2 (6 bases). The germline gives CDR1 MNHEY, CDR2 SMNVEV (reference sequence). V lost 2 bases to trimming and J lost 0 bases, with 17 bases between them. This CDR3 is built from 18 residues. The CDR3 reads CASSLRDFTSSSYNEQFF. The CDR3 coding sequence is TGTGCCAGCAGTTTACGGGACTTCACTTCCAGCTCCTACAATGAGCAGTTCTTC.